This T cell receptor beta chain was sequenced during a study of response to subunit inactivated influenza vaccine. TCRdb processed the RT-PCR reads anew with MiXCR; each CDR3 protein has one entry. The sample records roughly 520,000 distinct CDR3 sequences, roughly 27% being singletons. Trimming removed 5 bases from V and 7 bases from J; junction bases left unmatched: 8. The CDR3 is 15 residues long. The germline CDR1 and CDR2 sequences are SEHNR and FQNEAQ (reference sequence). Comment on this clonotype: What it binds is not known.

Findings and caveats of the study: The study's authors posited that every seasonal influenza vaccination enlists few new T cells.

The sequence derives from a man aged 45-60 years who received an inactivated influenza vaccine. The sequenced sample was CD4+ T cells sorted from PBMCs, obtained 4 to 6 days after vaccination. V is TRBV7-9 and J is TRBJ2-1; TRBD1 aligns across 10 bases. CDR3: CASSERQGAQNEQFF. CDR3 coding DNA: TGTGCCAGCAGCGAACGACAGGGGGCGCAAAATGAGCAGTTCTTC.